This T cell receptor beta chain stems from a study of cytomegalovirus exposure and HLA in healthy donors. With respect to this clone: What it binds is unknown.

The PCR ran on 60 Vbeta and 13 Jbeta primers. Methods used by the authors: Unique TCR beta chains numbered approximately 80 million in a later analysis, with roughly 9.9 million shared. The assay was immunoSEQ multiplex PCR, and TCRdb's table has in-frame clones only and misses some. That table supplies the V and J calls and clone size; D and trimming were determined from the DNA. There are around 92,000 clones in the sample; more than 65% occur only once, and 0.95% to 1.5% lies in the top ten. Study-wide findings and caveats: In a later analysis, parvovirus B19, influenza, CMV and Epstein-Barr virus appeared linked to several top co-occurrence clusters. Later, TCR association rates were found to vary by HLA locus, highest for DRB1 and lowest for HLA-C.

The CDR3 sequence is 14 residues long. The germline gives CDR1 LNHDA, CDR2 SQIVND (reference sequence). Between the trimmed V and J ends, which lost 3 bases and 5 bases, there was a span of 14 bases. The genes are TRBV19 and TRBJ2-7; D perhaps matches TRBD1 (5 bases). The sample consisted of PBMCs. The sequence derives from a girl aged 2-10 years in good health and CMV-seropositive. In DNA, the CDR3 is TGTGCCAGTAGTATTGGGGCAGAGCAAAACGAGCAGTACTTC. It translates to CASSIGAEQNEQYF.